This note documents a single T cell receptor (beta chain) sequence. Its antigen remains unidentified. These data come from a study of radiation and T cells in renal cell carcinoma. Study findings and constraints: Top tumor clonotypes rose in blood 2 weeks post-radiation, then contracted.

The germline V gene has CDR1 SEHNR and CDR2 FQNEAQ (reference sequence). V lost 3 bases, J lost 4 bases, and 12 bases lay in between. The CDR3 totals 15 residues. Repertoires were generated with immunoSEQ multiplex PCR, while TCRdb's copy carries only in-frame clones and drops some. This repertoire shows more than 120,000 clones, approximately 86% found once; its top ten account for under 20%. The time point: blood 4 weeks post-SBRT, at nephrectomy. Treatment defined: 15 Gy SBRT to primary tumor, nephrectomy 4 weeks later. Nephrectomy followed 15 Gy stereotactic body radiation by 4 weeks. The patient's renal cell carcinoma had clear cell pathology.

This clonotype originated in a woman in her forties or fifties with renal cell carcinoma. The starting material was blood, obtained from a patient whose treatment included radiotherapy and nephrectomy. This rearrangement joins TRBV7-9 to TRBJ2-2, with D maybe TRBD1 (5 bases). CDR3 nucleotide sequence: TGTGCCAGCAGCTTGTCAGGGATTAGCACCGGGGAGCTGTTTTTT. It specifies CASSLSGISTGELFF.